The rows below give T cell receptor beta chains drawn from one sample of a study of regulatory T cells in long-lasting Graves disease. TCRdb re-analysed the multiplex PCR reads in MiXCR, keeping a single row per CDR3 protein. The table lists fewer than 450,000 distinct CDR3 sequences, 15% of them singletons. The data also belong to a second study, concerning T cells in Graves' hyperthyroidism and ophthalmopathy.

Here the sequenced sample was peripheral blood mononuclear cells (PBMCs), taken at new diagnosis, from a patient treated with antithyroid drugs. Receptors were obtained from a woman between 40 and 55 years old with Graves disease. Each CDR3 is given with its conserved first and last residue. The D gene is left open where the match is weak. Some rows mark clone size as missing; the rest say once, few, many or name a class of expanded clone.

TRBJ1-6,few,TRBV5-8,TRBD1,CASSMTGGKTPLHF,TGTGCCAGCAGCATGACAGGGGGCAAAACACCCCTCCACTTT
TRBJ2-2,many,TRBV2,NA,CAGRGTGGTGELFF,TGTGCCGGAAGGGGGACCGGGGGGACCGGGGAGCTGTTTTTT
TRBJ1-1,many,TRBV16,NA,CASSQTGRTEAFF,TGTGCCAGCAGCCAGACAGGCCGGACTGAAGCTTTCTTT
TRBJ1-1,few,TRBV6-1,NA,CASSGTEGGTEAFF,TGTGCCAGCAGTGGCACCGAGGGGGGCACTGAAGCTTTCTTT
TRBJ2-5,many,TRBV27,TRBD1,CASSPAGTAAQYF,TGTGCCAGCAGTCCGGCCGGGACAGCGGCCCAGTACTTC
TRBJ2-1,many,TRBV7-3,NA,CASREREKVDEQFF,TGTGCCTCCCGGGAGAGGGAGAAGGTTGATGAGCAGTTCTTC
TRBJ2-1,NA,TRBV29-1,NA,CSVEFDNEQFF,TGCAGCGTTGAGTTCGACAATGAGCAGTTCTTC
TRBJ2-1,many,TRBV4-1,TRBD2,CASSQDGLADYNEQFF,TGCGCCAGCAGCCAAGATGGTCTAGCGGACTACAATGAGCAGTTCTTC
TRBJ2-7,many,TRBV28,NA,CASSLFGVTYEQYF,TGTGCCAGCAGTTTGTTTGGGGTGACCTACGAGCAGTACTTC
TRBJ2-7,many,TRBV30,TRBD1,CAWSGTGEYEQYF,TGTGCCTGGAGTGGGACAGGTGAATACGAGCAGTACTTC
TRBJ2-5,NA,TRBV12-3/TRBV12-4,NA,CASSRGQVQETQYF,TGTGCCAGCAGTCGTGGACAAGTCCAAGAGACCCAGTACTTC
TRBJ1-5,NA,TRBV30,TRBD1,CAYRDRASNQPQHF,TGTGCCTATCGGGACAGGGCGAGCAATCAGCCCCAGCATTTT
TRBJ2-3,many,TRBV20-1,NA,CSADSPSTDTQYF,TGCAGTGCGGACAGCCCTAGCACAGATACGCAGTATTTT
TRBJ2-5,many,TRBV6-2/TRBV6-3,TRBD1,CASRPSQGVEETQYF,TGTGCCAGCAGGCCTTCACAGGGGGTTGAGGAGACCCAGTACTTC
TRBJ2-7,many,TRBV28,NA,CASSFWQGNEQYF,TGTGCCAGCAGTTTTTGGCAGGGCAACGAGCAGTACTTC
TRBJ2-1,few,TRBV7-6,NA,CASSQISGSYNEQFF,TGTGCCAGCAGCCAAATTAGCGGTTCCTACAATGAGCAGTTCTTC
TRBJ1-1,many,TRBV5-1,NA,CASSPQSPISEAFF,TGCGCCAGCAGCCCTCAGTCCCCTATTTCTGAAGCTTTCTTT
TRBJ2-7,NA,TRBV19,NA,CASSTYRESYEQYF,TGTGCCAGTAGTACCTACAGGGAGTCCTACGAGCAGTACTTC
TRBJ2-7,many,TRBV24-1,NA,CATSLRMAWEQYF,TGTGCCACCAGTCTAAGGATGGCTTGGGAGCAGTACTTC
TRBJ1-2,NA,TRBV19,NA,CASSRDSDGYGYTF,TGTGCCAGTAGTAGGGACTCGGACGGCTATGGCTACACCTTC
TRBJ2-7,NA,TRBV6-2/TRBV6-3,TRBD2,CASRPLPGGPNEQYF,TGTGCCAGCAGACCTCTACCGGGAGGGCCCAACGAGCAGTACTTC
TRBJ2-3,few,TRBV19,NA,CASSMARDGVTDTQYF,TGTGCCAGTAGTATGGCAAGGGACGGGGTGACAGATACGCAGTATTTT
TRBJ2-3,many,TRBV12-3/TRBV12-4,NA,CASSLALPSLSTDTQYF,TGTGCCAGCAGTTTAGCGCTGCCCTCCTTAAGCACAGATACGCAGTATTTT
TRBJ1-6,many,TRBV11-2,TRBD1,CASSLIYRGMGGGSPLHF,TGTGCCAGCAGCCTAATCTACAGGGGTATGGGCGGAGGCTCACCCCTCCACTTT
TRBJ2-5,many,TRBV9,NA,CASSPPKYF,TGTGCCAGCAGCCCGCCCAAGTACTTC
TRBJ1-3,many,TRBV10-2,NA,CASTGVEGNTIYF,TGCGCCAGCACTGGGGTGGAAGGAAACACCATATATTTT
TRBJ1-2,many,TRBV12-3/TRBV12-4,TRBD1,CASRRTGGAKGYGYTF,TGTGCCAGCAGGAGAACAGGGGGCGCAAAAGGCTATGGCTACACCTTC
TRBJ1-2,many,TRBV12-3/TRBV12-4,NA,CASRAWGGYGYTF,TGTGCCAGCAGAGCGTGGGGGGGTTATGGCTACACCTTC
TRBJ2-3,many,TRBV6-2/TRBV6-3,NA,CASHPAGRIGPGYTDTQYF,TGTGCCAGCCATCCGGCGGGTAGGATTGGCCCCGGGTACACAGATACGCAGTATTTT
TRBJ2-5,many,TRBV20-1,TRBD2,CSASPGLAGGETQYF,TGCAGTGCTAGCCCGGGACTAGCGGGAGGAGAGACCCAGTACTTC
TRBJ2-7,NA,TRBV20-1,NA,CSARDGSRYEQYF,TGCAGTGCTAGAGATGGGAGCCGCTACGAGCAGTACTTC
TRBJ1-3,NA,TRBV15,NA,CATSTGNTIYF,TGTGCCACCAGCACGGGAAACACCATATATTTT
TRBJ2-7,many,TRBV7-9,TRBD2,CASSFPASGRGYEQYF,TGTGCCAGCAGCTTTCCCGCTAGCGGGAGGGGCTACGAGCAGTACTTC
TRBJ2-5,many,TRBV6-5,NA,CASSYGETQYF,TGTGCCAGCAGTTACGGGGAGACCCAGTACTTC
TRBJ2-1,many,TRBV12-5,TRBD2,CASGSTGTPWTSGREGSYNEQFF,TGTGCTAGTGGTTCTACAGGGACCCCTTGGACTAGCGGGAGGGAGGGCTCCTACAATGAGCAGTTCTTC